One and the same sample provided the 23 T cell receptor beta chains below, sequenced in a study of metastatic and nonmetastatic thyroid tumors. The entire patient cohort was treatment-naive prior to thyroid surgery. TCRdb re-called the PCR reads with MiXCR. This sample has over 50,000 clones, with roughly 29% found just once. Sequenced: blood. The receptor set was obtained from a female donor with papillary thyroid cancer or a benign thyroid nodule (not recorded which). Some clones in this sample may be carry-over from other donors' samples.

This clone has only a few counts. The chain couples TRBV6-1 to TRBJ1-2, with 7 bases that match TRBD1. There are 15 residues in the CDR3. Germline V gene data show CDR1 as MNHNS and CDR2 as SASEGT. The trim removed 5 bases at V and 0 bases at J, leaving 6 bases unmatched. The CDR3 here is CASSTYGTANYGYTF. CDR3 coding DNA: TGTGCCAGCAGTACCTACGGGACAGCTAACTATGGCTACACCTTC.

The table lists this clone with a count of one. The V gene is TRBV6-1, the J gene TRBJ2-2; a possible D gene is TRBD2 (5 bases). The CDR3 spans 14 residues. The ends were cut back, 6 bases at V and 7 bases at J, with 15 bases in the middle. Germline V CDR1 and CDR2: MNHNS, SASEGT. CDR3 bases: TGTGCCAGCAGGAGGGCCGGGTGGGGCGGGGAGCTGTTTTTT. Translation gives CASRRAGWGGELFF.

At least ten counts were recorded for this clone. In DNA form, the CDR3 reads TGTGCCAGCAGTCAGACTAGCGGAGGATACAATGAGCAGTTCTTC. As protein: CASSQTSGGYNEQFF. V and J are TRBV6-2 or TRBV6-3 and TRBJ2-1; TRBD2 aligns across 9 bases. V lost 5 bases to trimming and J lost 4 bases; unmatched junction nucleotides: 6. CDR1 and CDR2 from the germline V gene are MNHEY and SVGEGT. There are 15 residues in the CDR3.

This clone has only one observation. The chain uses TRBV9 and TRBJ1-2, with D possibly TRBD1 on 6 matching bases. The CDR3 is made up of 17 amino acids. CDR1 SGDLS and CDR2 YYNGEE come from the germline V gene. Trimming took off 0 bases at V and 4 bases at J, with 19 bases between the two ends. The CDR3 DNA is TGTGCCAGCAGCGTAGGAGGGGGTCCCATCCCCCGCTATGGCTACACCTTC. This encodes CASSVGGGPIPRYGYTF.

J is TRBJ1-3 and V is TRBV7-6, with D tentatively TRBD1 (5 bases). This CDR3 has 15 amino acids. V shed 5 bases and J shed 0 bases, with 11 bases lying between them. Germline values: CDR1 SGHVS, CDR2 FNYEAQ. The DNA of the CDR3 is TGTGCCAGCAGCCACAGGTCCGACTCTGGAAACACCATATATTTT. It specifies CASSHRSDSGNTIYF.

A few counts support this clone. The rearrangement uses TRBV20-1 and TRBJ1-6, with D perhaps TRBD1 (6 bases). The CDR3 length is 12 residues. Per the germline V gene, CDR1 is DFQATT and CDR2 is SNEGSKA (reference sequence). Trimming cost V 4 bases and J 14 bases, with 15 bases left between them. The chain's CDR3 is CSANREDWALHF. The CDR3 DNA is TGCAGTGCTAACAGGGAGGATTGGGCCCTCCACTTT.

Many counts were recorded for this clone. The chain carries TRBV29-1 and TRBJ1-3; a weak D match, TRBD1 (6 bases). CDR1 SQVTM and CDR2 ANQGSEA come from the germline V gene. This CDR3 is 19 amino acids long. V was clipped by 1 base and J by 4 bases, with 26 bases between them. The DNA of the CDR3 is TGCAGCGTTGAAGCCCCCGGGACATCGAATCGTTTAGGCGGAAACACCATATATTTT. Encoded protein: CSVEAPGTSNRLGGNTIYF. The variable domain in full, with the rest retrieved from reference TRBV29-1 and TRBJ1-3, is SAVISQKPSRDICQRGTSLTIQCQVDSQVTMMFWYRQQPGQSLTLIATANQGSEATYESGFVIDKFPISRPNLTFSTLTVSNMSPEDSSIYLCSVEAPGTSNRLGGNTIYFGEGSWLTVV.

This clone was detected a few times. This rearrangement joins TRBV19 to TRBJ1-6; 10 bases map to TRBD1. Per the germline V gene, CDR1 is LNHDA and CDR2 is SQIVND (reference sequence). V lost 6 bases and J lost 6; bases outside the gene matches: 11. The CDR3 is made up of 17 amino acids. CDR3 bases: TGTGCCAGTAGCCTCTCGGGGACAGGGGTACGTAATTCACCCCTCCACTTT. Translation: CASSLSGTGVRNSPLHF.

In this sample, this clone turned up a few times. The rearrangement uses TRBV12-3 or TRBV12-4 and TRBJ1-6, with D tentatively TRBD1 (5 bases). Between the trimmed V and J ends, which lost 6 bases and 6 bases, there was a span of 15 bases. This CDR3 has 15 residues. CDR3 sequence (DNA): TGTGCCAGCAGGCCTCAGCTCGGGGGTAATTCACCCCTCCACTTT. Amino acid sequence: CASRPQLGGNSPLHF.

The chain couples TRBV6-2 or TRBV6-3 to TRBJ2-7; a possible D gene is TRBD1 (6 bases). CDR3 length: 14 residues. With 2 bases removed from V and 2 bases from J, the gap between germline ends came to 10 bases. The V gene's germline CDR1 is MNHEY and CDR2 SVGEGT. The CDR3 DNA sequence: TGTGCCAGCAGTTACGGGGGCAGGCCCTACGAGCAGTACTTC. Amino acid sequence: CASSYGGRPYEQYF.

The chain combines TRBV9 with TRBJ2-3, with D perhaps matching TRBD2 (5 bases). From germline, CDR1 is SGDLS and CDR2 YYNGEE. V lost 4 bases, J lost 5 bases, and 11 bases lay in between. This CDR3 is 13 amino acids long. The CDR3 nucleotides are TGTGCCAGCAGCATTCTAGCAGGAGATACGCAGTATTTT. It is translated as CASSILAGDTQYF. The whole variable domain, remainder taken from reference TRBV9 and TRBJ2-3, is DSGVTQTPKHLITATGQRVTLRCSPRSGDLSVYWYQQSLDQGLQFLIQYYNGEERAKGNILERFSAQQFPDLHSELNLSSLELGDSALYFCASSILAGDTQYFGPGTRLTVL.

This clone has ten or more counts. The rearrangement links TRBV20-1 to TRBJ2-7; no firm D call. The germline gives CDR1 DFQATT, CDR2 SNEGSKA (reference sequence). This CDR3 has 13 residues. V shed 6 bases and J shed 2 bases, with 14 bases lying between them. CDR3 residues: CSAEEREPYEQYF. The CDR3 DNA reads TGCAGTGCCGAGGAAAGGGAACCCTACGAGCAGTACTTC.

By share, this clone counts as medium-sized. The chain has TRBV6-2 or TRBV6-3 and TRBJ2-1; D is ambiguous. The CDR3 loop spans 12 amino acids. CDR1 and CDR2 from the germline V gene are MNHEY and SVGEGT. V lost 6 bases, J lost 10 bases, and 13 bases lay in between. The CDR3 spells CASRSLEKEQFF. In DNA form, the CDR3 reads TGTGCCAGCAGATCGTTGGAAAAAGAGCAGTTCTTC.

The chain links TRBV28 to TRBJ2-7, with 7 bases identical to TRBD1. With V trimmed by 2 bases and J by 7 bases, 14 bases remained unmatched. Germline CDR1 and CDR2: MDHEN and SYDVKM. The length of the CDR3 is 16 residues. Here the CDR3 reads CASSLQSGQLVREQYF. The CDR3 nucleotides read TGTGCCAGCAGTTTACAGTCGGGACAGCTAGTTAGAGAGCAGTACTTC.

The J gene is TRBJ1-1, the V gene TRBV7-9; 9 bases are shared with TRBD1. The CDR3 runs to 15 residues. Germline V gene sequence: CDR1 SEHNR, CDR2 FQNEAQ (reference sequence). V lost 6 bases to trimming and J lost 0 bases; unmatched junction nucleotides: 5. DNA for the CDR3: TGTGCCAGCAGGGAACAGGGGGCGGTGAACACTGAAGCTTTCTTT. Protein: CASREQGAVNTEAFF.

The chain links TRBV25-1 to TRBJ1-6, with 7 bases identical to TRBD1. The germline V gene encodes CDR1 MGHDK and CDR2 SYGVNS. The ends lost 4 bases at V and 8 bases at J; junction bases unmatched: 11. The CDR3 has 16 amino acids. The CDR3 reads CASSAFGTVGDSPLHF. The CDR3 DNA reads as TGTGCCAGCAGTGCCTTCGGGACAGTCGGCGATTCACCCCTCCACTTT.

V usage is TRBV12-3 or TRBV12-4 and J usage is TRBJ2-2; 7 bases line up with TRBD1. This CDR3 region has 15 residues. The junction had 7 bases not matched to a gene; V was cut back by 5 bases and J by 4 bases. CDR3 region: CASSTTGLRTGELFF. CDR3 nucleotides: TGTGCCAGCAGTACGACAGGGTTACGCACCGGGGAGCTGTTTTTT.

This clone occurred a few times. The rearrangement joins TRBV6-1 to TRBJ1-3; possible D gene TRBD1, 5 bases. Germline V gene data show CDR1 as MNHNS and CDR2 as SASEGT. This CDR3 is built from 15 residues. V lost 4 bases to trimming and J lost 0 bases, with 10 bases between them. CDR3 bases: TGTGCCAGCAGTGTGGCCGGGACCTCTGGAAACACCATATATTTT. The encoded protein is CASSVAGTSGNTIYF.

The chain recombines TRBV28 with TRBJ2-7, with D unresolved. Germline assignment: CDR1 MDHEN and CDR2 SYDVKM. V was cut by 2 bases and J by 5 bases, with 10 bases left in between. The CDR3 extends over 13 amino acids. CDR3 protein: CASSLAGPHEQYF. The CDR3 region has the DNA TGTGCCAGCAGTTTAGCAGGTCCCCACGAGCAGTACTTC.

J is TRBJ1-2 and V is TRBV12-3 or TRBV12-4; D possibly corresponds to TRBD1 (5 bases). V was trimmed by 6 bases and J by 8 bases, leaving 16 bases between them. The CDR3 sequence is 13 residues long. DNA for the CDR3: TGTGCCAGCAGGTCGGCAGGGCAGAGGGGCTACACCTTC. Translated, it gives CASRSAGQRGYTF.

There are a few counts of this clone. This chain joins TRBV6-1 and TRBJ2-7; D might be TRBD2 (5 bases). Germline CDR1 reads MNHNS; CDR2 reads SASEGT. The CDR3 is made up of 14 amino acids. The V end was cut by 4 bases, the J end by 4 bases, with 14 bases between. The CDR3 DNA sequence: TGTGCCAGCAGTGCCGGACTGGCGTTATACGAGCAGTACTTC. Translation: CASSAGLALYEQYF.

The rearrangement links TRBV20-1 to TRBJ2-7; D gene uncertain. The V and J ends lost 0 bases and 2 bases respectively, with 11 bases between them. The CDR3 has 14 amino acids. Germline assignment: CDR1 DFQATT and CDR2 SNEGSKA (reference sequence). The CDR3 loop is CSARERRFAYEQYF. CDR3 sequence (DNA): TGCAGTGCTAGAGAACGGCGGTTCGCCTACGAGCAGTACTTC.

This clone was seen only a few times. This sequence joins TRBV6-2 or TRBV6-3 and TRBJ1-2; D perhaps matches TRBD1 (6 bases). Germline V gene sequence: CDR1 MNHEY, CDR2 SVGEGT. V lost 4 bases and J 7 bases, leaving 13 bases between the germline ends. The CDR3 has 13 amino acids. The CDR3, as DNA: TGTGCCAGCAGTTCCGGGGGCAGAGTTGGCTACACCTTC. This codes for CASSSGGRVGYTF.